Listed below are T cell receptor beta chains from one sample, sequenced in a study of CD8 T cells in ankylosing spondylitis. TCRdb re-derived calls from the 5' RACE reads in MiXCR, one entry per CDR3 protein. Of 250,000 to 400,000 distinct CDR3 sequences listed, about 9.9% are singletons. Specimen: blood, either unsorted or a sorted T cell fraction (not recorded which). Source of these receptors: a female donor with ankylosing spondylitis or in good health (not recorded which). Each CDR3 is given with its conserved first and last residue. Each record gives: V gene, D gene, J gene, CDR3 protein. D genes are given only for firm matches.

V: TRBV18; D: TRBD1; J: TRBJ2-7; CDR3: CASSPYSGQDEQYF
V: TRBV20-1; D: TRBD1; J: TRBJ1-1; CDR3: CSARVDRGNTEAFF
V: TRBV5-1; D: -; J: TRBJ1-1; CDR3: CASSRSENAEAFF
V: TRBV20-1; D: -; J: TRBJ2-4; CDR3: CSAHQGGTKNIQYF
V: TRBV18; D: TRBD1; J: TRBJ2-7; CDR3: CASSPVPGQDSYEQYF
V: TRBV20-1; D: -; J: TRBJ1-6; CDR3: CSASGAGGNNSPLHF
V: TRBV6-1; D: TRBD2; J: TRBJ2-2; CDR3: CASSRPRQLAGGAGELFF
V: TRBV24-1; D: TRBD1; J: TRBJ2-3; CDR3: CATSDLPGGDLTDTQYF
V: TRBV7-9; D: TRBD1; J: TRBJ1-6; CDR3: CASSHSPTGVNSPLHF
V: TRBV3-1; D: -; J: TRBJ1-1; CDR3: CASSLKQGATEAFF
V: TRBV5-1; D: -; J: TRBJ1-1; CDR3: CASSAETGWTEAFF
V: TRBV7-9; D: -; J: TRBJ1-1; CDR3: CASSSTKGNTEAFF
V: TRBV12-3/TRBV12-4; D: TRBD1; J: TRBJ1-5; CDR3: CASSRTGSQPQHF
V: TRBV5-6; D: -; J: TRBJ2-1; CDR3: CASSLVLQNALNEQFF
V: TRBV15; D: -; J: TRBJ2-1; CDR3: CATSVRKPYNEQFF
V: TRBV10-3; D: TRBD1; J: TRBJ2-3; CDR3: CAITRQGVVTDTQYF
V: TRBV20-1; D: TRBD1; J: TRBJ2-1; CDR3: CSASGTGGYNEQFF
V: TRBV3-1; D: -; J: TRBJ2-7; CDR3: CASSRTGVAEQYF
V: TRBV9; D: -; J: TRBJ1-6; CDR3: CASSVRTDNSPLHF
V: TRBV11-2; D: TRBD1; J: TRBJ2-3; CDR3: CASSPGQGRVSADTQYF
V: TRBV9; D: TRBD2; J: TRBJ2-7; CDR3: CASSATKWTSGKNYDYEQYF
V: TRBV5-1; D: -; J: TRBJ1-2; CDR3: CASSRESIGYTF